These 16 T cell receptor beta chains came from one sample sequenced in a study of blood T cell repertoires in COVID-19. Profiling relied on immunoSEQ multiplex PCR, and the TCRdb table lists in-frame clones only, not all of them. Seen here are 56,000 or so clones, just over 85% observed once, and the top ten hold less than 20%. The specimen was peripheral blood. These receptors were taken from an elderly woman with active COVID-19.

This chain joins TRBV6-5 and TRBJ2-5, with unresolved D. Germline loops: CDR1 MNHEY, CDR2 SVGAGI. The CDR3 extends over 13 amino acids. Trimming took off 7 bases at V and 1 base at J, with 10 bases between the two ends. CDR3 sequence (DNA): TGTGCCAGCAAGGCGACAATCCAAGAGACCCAGTACTTC. Encoded protein: CASKATIQETQYF.

V and J are TRBV4-2 and TRBJ2-1; 10 nucleotides match TRBD2. With 2 bases clipped from V and 6 bases from J, the junction kept 7 bases outside the gene matches. The germline CDR1 and CDR2 sequences are LGHNA and YNFKEQ. CDR3 size: 16 residues. DNA for the CDR3: TGTGCCAGCAGCCAACGAAGCGGGGGGGCCCGCAATGAGCAGTTCTTC. Translated, it gives CASSQRSGGARNEQFF.

The sample holds a few counts of this clone. V is TRBV4-2 and J is TRBJ2-5; TRBD2 agrees at 10 bases. CDR1 is LGHNA, CDR2 YNFKEQ, per germline. The CDR3 extends over 16 amino acids. V lost 4 bases and J lost 5; bases outside the gene matches: 10. The DNA for the CDR3 is TGTGCCAGCAGCCCGTTAGCGGGGGGAGTGCACGAGACCCAGTACTTC. Translation: CASSPLAGGVHETQYF.

CDR3 in DNA: TGCGCCAGCAGCCCCCGGGATCGGAGAGACATTCAGTACTTC. As protein: CASSPRDRRDIQYF. The chain carries TRBV5-1 and TRBJ2-4; the D gene is possibly TRBD2 (5 bases). The CDR3 is made up of 14 amino acids. In germline, CDR1 is SGHRS, CDR2 YFSETQ. The V and J ends lost 4 bases and 8 bases respectively, with 16 bases between them.

CDR3 sequence (DNA): TGTGCCAGCAGCCAAGATTTAGCCCGGGGGGGAGAGACCCAGTACTTC. Translated: CASSQDLARGGETQYF. The chain has TRBV3-1 (or the pseudogene TRBV3-2) and TRBJ2-5, with 8 positions matching TRBD2. V trimming: 0 bases; J trimming: 4 bases; junction bases outside the gene matches: 7. Germline V gives CDR1 LGHDT, CDR2 YNNKEL (reference sequence). The CDR3 loop spans 16 amino acids.

The chain recombines TRBV5-4 with TRBJ2-7; the match to TRBD1 covers 8 bases. V was clipped by 2 bases and J by 1 base; unmatched bases: 2. The CDR3 consists of 14 residues. CDR1 is SGHNT, CDR2 YYREEE, per germline (reference sequence). The CDR3 DNA follows: TGTGCCAGCAGCTTTGGGACAGGTTCCTACGAGCAGTACTTC. Protein product: CASSFGTGSYEQYF.

The chain employs TRBV4-3 and TRBJ2-3, with TRBD2 as a possible D gene (5 bases). The germline CDR1 and CDR2 sequences are LGHNA and YSLEER. The CDR3 extends over 17 amino acids. Trimming left V 0 bases short and J 2 bases short, with 15 bases between. CDR3 sequence reads: CASSQDGVSAITDTQYF. In DNA form, the CDR3 reads TGCGCCAGCAGCCAAGATGGTGTTAGCGCCATCACAGATACGCAGTATTTT.

The J gene is TRBJ2-7, the V gene TRBV11-2; D is unresolved. Germline V gives CDR1 SGHAT, CDR2 FQNNGV. This CDR3 is built from 16 residues. The V and J ends lost 2 bases and 3 bases respectively, with 17 bases between them. The CDR3 DNA sequence: TGTGCCAGCAGCTTATCAGAGTGGGCAGGTCGCTACGAGCAGTACTTC. Translation gives CASSLSEWAGRYEQYF.

The chain is built from TRBV5-1 and TRBJ2-5; D is perhaps TRBD2 (6 bases). Trimming took 5 bases from V and 5 from J, leaving 13 bases between them. The CDR3 runs 13 residues. Germline lookup yields CDR1 SGHRS and CDR2 YFSETQ. Written as DNA, the CDR3 is TGCGCCAGCAGAACTAGCCCCGTGGAGACCCAGTACTTC. It yields the protein CASRTSPVETQYF.

The rearrangement links TRBV7-2 to TRBJ2-3; TRBD2 aligns across 7 bases. Germline V lookup: CDR1 SGHTA, CDR2 FQGNSA. J gave up 2 bases and V 3 bases, and 2 bases lay outside the gene matches. The CDR3 extends over 14 amino acids. CDR3 amino acids: CASSFSGPTDTQYF. As DNA, the CDR3 is TGTGCCAGCAGCTTTAGCGGGCCCACAGATACGCAGTATTTT.

The V call is TRBV4-1, the J call TRBJ1-6; D is unclear. The CDR3 runs 14 residues. V lost 1 base, J lost 7 bases, and 8 bases lay in between. The germline V gene encodes CDR1 MGHRA and CDR2 YSYEKL. The CDR3 coding sequence is TGCGCCAGCAGCCAAGTAAACGGGAATTCACCCCTCCACTTT. Protein product: CASSQVNGNSPLHF.

J is TRBJ2-5 and V is TRBV4-2; 9 bases are a match to TRBD2. This CDR3 contains 16 residues. With 1 base clipped from V and 3 bases from J, the junction kept 6 bases outside the gene matches. Germline CDR1 LGHNA, CDR2 YNFKEQ. CDR3 in amino acids: CASSQGTLAGKETQYF. CDR3 nucleotide sequence: TGTGCCAGCAGCCAAGGAACACTAGCGGGTAAAGAGACCCAGTACTTC.

This rearrangement joins TRBV5-1 to TRBJ1-4; TRBD1 matches 9 bases. Trimming at V came to 4 bases and at J to 4 bases, leaving 5 bases not matched to a gene. CDR1 and CDR2 (germline): SGHRS, YFSETQ. The CDR3 is 15 amino acids. The CDR3 reads CASSTGQGLNEKLFF. Here the CDR3 DNA reads TGCGCCAGCAGCACGGGACAGGGCCTTAATGAAAAACTGTTTTTT. Supplemented by reference TRBV5-1 and TRBJ1-4, the full variable domain reads KAGVTQTPRYLIKTRGQQVTLSCSPISGHRSVSWYQQTPGQGLQFLFEYFSETQRNKGNFPGRFSGRQFSNSRSEMNVSTLELGDSALYLCASSTGQGLNEKLFFGSGTQLSVL.

The chain links TRBV7-9 to TRBJ2-3; 8 nucleotides agree with TRBD2. The trim removed 3 bases at V and 8 bases at J, leaving 7 bases unmatched. Looked up from germline, CDR1 is SEHNR and CDR2 is FQNEAQ (reference sequence). The CDR3 contains 14 residues. The CDR3 here is CASSFTAGEGTQYF. The DNA of the CDR3 is TGTGCCAGCAGCTTCACAGCGGGGGAAGGTACGCAGTATTTT.

The chain uses TRBV5-5 and TRBJ2-1; 10 nucleotides match TRBD1. V trimming: 0 bases; J trimming: 3 bases; junction bases outside the gene matches: 0. From germline, CDR1 is SGHKS and CDR2 YYEKEE (reference sequence). The CDR3 is 15 residues long. CDR3 sequence: CASSLGTGGYNEQFF. CDR3 sequence (DNA): TGTGCCAGCAGCTTGGGGACAGGGGGCTACAATGAGCAGTTCTTC.

J is TRBJ1-5 and V is TRBV28; D is possibly TRBD1 (5 bases). Germline values: CDR1 MDHEN, CDR2 SYDVKM. The CDR3 sequence is 14 residues long. Trimming removed 2 bases from V and 7 bases from J, with 12 bases in between. CDR3 amino acids: CASSLRFGGQPQHF. The CDR3 DNA is TGTGCCAGCAGTTTACGATTCGGGGGGCAGCCCCAGCATTTT.